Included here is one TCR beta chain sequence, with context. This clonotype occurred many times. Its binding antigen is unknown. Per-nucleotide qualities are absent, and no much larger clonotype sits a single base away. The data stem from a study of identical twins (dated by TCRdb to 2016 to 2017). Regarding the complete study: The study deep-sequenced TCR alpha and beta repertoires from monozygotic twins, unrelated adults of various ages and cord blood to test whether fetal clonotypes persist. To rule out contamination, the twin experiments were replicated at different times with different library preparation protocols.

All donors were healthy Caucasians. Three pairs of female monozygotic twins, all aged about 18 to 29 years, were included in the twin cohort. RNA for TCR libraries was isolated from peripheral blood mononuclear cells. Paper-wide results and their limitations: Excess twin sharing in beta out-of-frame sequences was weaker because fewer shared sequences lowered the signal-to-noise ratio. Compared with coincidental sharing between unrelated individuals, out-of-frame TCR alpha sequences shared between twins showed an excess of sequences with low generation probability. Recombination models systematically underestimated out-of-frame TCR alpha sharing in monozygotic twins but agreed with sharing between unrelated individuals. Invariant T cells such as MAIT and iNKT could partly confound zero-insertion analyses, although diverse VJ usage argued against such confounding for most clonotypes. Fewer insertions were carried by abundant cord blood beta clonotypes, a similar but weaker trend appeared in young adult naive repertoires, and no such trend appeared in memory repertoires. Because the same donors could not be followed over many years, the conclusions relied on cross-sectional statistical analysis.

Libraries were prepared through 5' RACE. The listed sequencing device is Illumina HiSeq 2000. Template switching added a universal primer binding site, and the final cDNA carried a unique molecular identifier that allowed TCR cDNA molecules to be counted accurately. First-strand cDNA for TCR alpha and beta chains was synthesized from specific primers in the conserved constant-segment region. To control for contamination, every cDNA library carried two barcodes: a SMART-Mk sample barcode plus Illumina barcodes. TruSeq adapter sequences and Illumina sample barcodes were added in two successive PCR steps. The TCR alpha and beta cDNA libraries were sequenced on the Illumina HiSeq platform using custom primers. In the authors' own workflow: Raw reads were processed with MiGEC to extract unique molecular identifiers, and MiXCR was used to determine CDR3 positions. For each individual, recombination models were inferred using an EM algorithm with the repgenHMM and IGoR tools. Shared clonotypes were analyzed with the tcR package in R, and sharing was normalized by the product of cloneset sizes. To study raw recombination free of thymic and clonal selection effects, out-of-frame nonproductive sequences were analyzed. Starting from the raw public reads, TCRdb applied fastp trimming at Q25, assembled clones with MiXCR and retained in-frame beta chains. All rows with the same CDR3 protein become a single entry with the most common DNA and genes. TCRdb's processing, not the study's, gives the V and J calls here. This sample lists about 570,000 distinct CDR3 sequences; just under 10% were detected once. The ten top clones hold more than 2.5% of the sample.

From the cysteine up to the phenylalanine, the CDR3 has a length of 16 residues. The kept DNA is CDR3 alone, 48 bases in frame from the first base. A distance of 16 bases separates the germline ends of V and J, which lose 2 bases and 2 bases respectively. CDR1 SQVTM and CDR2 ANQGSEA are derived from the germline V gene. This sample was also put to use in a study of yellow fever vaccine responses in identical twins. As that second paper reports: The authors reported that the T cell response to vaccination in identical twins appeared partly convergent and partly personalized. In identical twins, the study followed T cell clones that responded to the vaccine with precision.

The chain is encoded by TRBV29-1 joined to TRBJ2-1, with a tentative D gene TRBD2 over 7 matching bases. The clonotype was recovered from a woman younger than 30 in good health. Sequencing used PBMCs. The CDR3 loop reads CSVESGTGATYNEQFF. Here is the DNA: TGCAGCGTTGAAAGCGGGACGGGGGCAACCTACAATGAGCAGTTCTTC.